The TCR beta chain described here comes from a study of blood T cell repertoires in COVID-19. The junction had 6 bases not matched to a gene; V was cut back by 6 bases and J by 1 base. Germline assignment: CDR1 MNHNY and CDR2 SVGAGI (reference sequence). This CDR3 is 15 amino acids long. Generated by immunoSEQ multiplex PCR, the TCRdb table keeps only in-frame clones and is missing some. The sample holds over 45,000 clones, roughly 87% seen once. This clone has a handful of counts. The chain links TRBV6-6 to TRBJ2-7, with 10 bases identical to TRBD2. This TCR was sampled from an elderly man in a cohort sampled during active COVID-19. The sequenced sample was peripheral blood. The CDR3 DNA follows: TGTGCCAGCAGCTTTAGCGGGGGGCATTCCTACGAGCAGTACTTC. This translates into CASSFSGGHSYEQYF.